The entry that follows covers one TCR beta chain sequence. Its recognized antigen is unknown. Nothing much larger sits one base from this clone, and base qualities are not available. This entry belongs to a study of cytomegalovirus exposure and HLA in healthy donors (dated by TCRdb to 2016 to 2017). Study-level background: In an earlier analysis of 450 to 750 of the donors, less than 350 Gb of sequence data and 95 million to 130 million unique TCR beta sequences from 150 million to 200 million T cells were reported. About 300 gigabases of sequencing data and 75 million to 85 million unique TCR sequences made up an early release that covered around 640 HLA-typed donors. Of the roughly 400 genotyped donors, about 80% fell in the genetic ancestry cluster associated with self-reported Caucasian donors. The study aimed to test whether cataloging public T cell receptors could reveal signatures of past pathogen exposure. The study used immunosequencing to profile the T cell repertoires of about 670 subjects and linked those repertoires to cytomegalovirus serostatus. Along with the roughly 670-subject first cohort, a separate validation cohort of 120 different subjects was used. To predict cytomegalovirus infection status, the study brought together high-throughput TCR immunosequencing, statistical association of individual TCRs with disease status, and machine learning. A later analysis re-analyzed previously published TCR beta repertoires from 600 to 850 donors and added high-resolution HLA genotyping to study TCR occurrence patterns. Rather than drawing on any new phenotypic data, the later analysis identified candidate immune exposures from TCR beta sequences and the way those sequences occurred across donors. An earlier analysis of around 580 of the donors used high-throughput TCR beta sequencing to judge whether each TCR beta V gene segment behaved as functional or pseudogenic. Alongside the repertoire data, information on donor age, sex, ethnicity and CMV serostatus was compiled. A later genetic analysis took genome-wide SNP genotypes for about three fifths of the 666 donors and used that subset as a discovery cohort. All discovery cohort repertoires had been generated on a single sequencing platform. Class I and class II HLA loci were covered by the typing at four-digit resolution. The number of donors typed differed by locus, with about 629-640 for A, B, C, DRB1 and DQB1, approximately 500 for DQA1, about 610 for DPA1, and around 450 for DPB1. Several DR-DQ haplotypes were treated as single units for association and clustering because of strong linkage in the cohort. Among roughly 400 genotyped donors of the cohort, an average of roughly 230,000 unique TCR beta nucleotide sequences was sequenced per donor, of which about 18% were non-productive.

Reading the germline V gene (reference sequence) gives CDR1 LNHDA and CDR2 SQIVND. Trimming removed 1 base from V and 3 bases from J, leaving 16 bases between the germline ends. From its cysteine to its phenylalanine, the CDR3 spans 16 amino acids. Only the CDR3 part of the read is kept: 48 bases, read in frame from the first base. The study at large found these results: In vitro tests confirmed that a few of the cytomegalovirus-associated TCR beta chains recognize cytomegalovirus antigens. In this cohort, only TCR beta chains were sequenced, and detectable features were limited by the absence of alpha or paired-chain data. Because HLA typing was missing for some donors at each locus, association tests included only the typed subset. The study listed 164 TCR beta chains as associated with cytomegalovirus. Because counts were too low, more than 15 rarely observed V segments, including chromosome 9 orphons, were excluded from the earlier analysis of 500 to 700 of the donors. A group of highly shared sequence variants was considered likely to be a technical artifact of the sequencing pipeline. An association between a missense DCLRE1C variant and V-gene and J-gene trimming of TCR beta chains was found in a later genetic analysis and replicated in an independent cohort. According to a later analysis, parvovirus B19, influenza, CMV and Epstein-Barr virus appeared linked to several top co-occurrence clusters. A later analysis found that HLA-associated TCR beta chains were more clonally expanded and had lower generation probabilities than equally common non-associated chains. At a false discovery rate of 0.05, a later analysis linked around 15,000 TCR beta sequences to specific HLA alleles. A further reported finding was that TCR beta sequences accurately predicted the HLA-A and HLA-B alleles for most subjects in the first cohort. The authors suggested that the approach could potentially be extended to other disease states and immunological phenotypes. Broadly in line with IMGT annotations, most TCR beta V segments showed up in productive rearrangements about 90% or about 30% of the time in an earlier analysis of around 550 of the donors. The 87-base-pair reads could not distinguish some IMGT-functional V segments, including TRBV6-2 and TRBV6-3, so those segments were excluded. Linkage disequilibrium might explain the correlated functional status among segregating V segments, but an unknown experimental factor could not be ruled out. While some public TCRs were present in many individuals, most TCR sequences turned up only very rarely across donors. Most CMV-associated TCR beta chains appeared to be HLA-restricted in a later analysis, and the HLA associations seemed to be driven largely by CMV exposure. When HLA alleles, especially DR and DQ, strongly co-occurred, attributing TCR associations to individual alleles was difficult. The classifier was reported to diagnose cytomegalovirus status with high specificity and sensitivity in both the original and validation cohorts. A later genetic analysis reported fewer N-insertions in productive TCRs among donors in an Asian-associated ancestry cluster than the roughly 700-donor mean. In a later analysis, the rate of TCR association differed among HLA loci, with DRB1 alleles having the most associated TCRs and HLA-C alleles having the fewest. Immune exposure information for the cohort was limited to CMV serostatus. Presence/absence analyses assumed roughly uniform sequencing depth across donors, an assumption that may not hold.

The cohort comprised 710 or so healthy bone marrow donors. All cohort members were sampled while nominally healthy, although unrecorded immune exposures were likely present. The donor tested CMV seropositive and was one of the 289 seropositive cohort members. A peripheral blood sample was provided by each donor, and peripheral blood mononuclear cells were used for TCR beta sequencing. Genomic DNA extraction from the blood cell samples was performed with the Qiagen DNeasy Blood Extraction Kit. Library preparation was by the immunoSEQ multiplex PCR assay. For the multiplex PCR, a mixture combining 60 forward primers for TCR Vbeta segments and 13 reverse primers for TCR Jbeta segments was used. Amplification of the CDR3 region of rearranged TCR beta genes was performed with a multiplex PCR assay on genomic DNA. Amplified TCR beta libraries were sequenced as 87-base-pair reads on the Illumina HiSeq System. The study's own analysis went as follows. Across the 600 to 700 repertoires, a later analysis counted tens of millions of unique TCR beta chains, some 11 million of which were shared by at least two donors. A nearest-neighbor algorithm error-corrected the raw reads and collapsed the reads into unique sequences, merging closely related sequences to remove PCR and sequencing errors. To assign V, D and J gene segments, CDR3 sequences were aligned to IMGT reference sequences. Each retained sequence needed at least a six-nucleotide match to both a V gene segment and a J gene segment. A rearrangement counted as productive if the CDR3 had no stop codons and remained in frame with V and J, and every other rearrangement counted as non-productive. CDR3 was defined according to IMGT convention as the region running from the second conserved V-encoded cysteine to the conserved J-encoded phenylalanine. Sequences without an unambiguous match to a single V gene segment were excluded from the earlier analysis of 500 to 700 of the donors. In an earlier analysis of approximately 610 of the donors, V segments were called functional above 56.7% productive rearrangements and were called segregating when the between-donor standard deviation exceeded 5%. A statistical classification framework was built to diagnose cytomegalovirus status from the catalog of TCR beta chain sequences. In a later analysis, V and J genes were assigned by comparing TCR nucleotide sequences against IMGT/GENE-DB human TR gene sequences. In a later analysis, CDR3 sequences and most-parsimonious VDJ recombination scenarios were assigned using the TCRdist pipeline. In a later analysis, each TCR beta chain was defined by its CDR3 amino acid sequence together with its V-gene family, and reads lacking a unique V-gene family were excluded. As a way to deal with suspected cross-contamination and a sequencing artifact, a later analysis dropped approximately 570 nucleotide sequences that were highly shared and had low generation probability. In a later analysis, a clonal expansion index was calculated for each public chain from normalized within-repertoire ranks of inferred template counts. In a later analysis, generation probabilities were computed with a VDJ recombination model fitted to out-of-frame rearrangements, and the resulting probabilities were checked against IGoR. Hypergeometric tests were used in a later analysis to score TCR-TCR, TCR-HLA and TCR-CMV co-occurrence, with a repertoire-size bias correction applied to the TCR pairs. To estimate false discovery rates, a later analysis permuted the HLA or CMV assignments 20 times. A later analysis grouped co-occurring TCRs with DBSCAN, adding TCRdist sequence similarity when clustering within HLA-allele-positive subsets. Co-occurrence clustering excluded repertoires with fewer than 30,000 or more than 120,000 public chains, plus five with anomalous nucleotide sharing. Here the immuneACCESS table is served through TCRdb, limited to in-frame sequences with V and J called. Missing clones are a known gap in these copies; in checked studies unresolved V genes cover under half, and the rest lacks a known reason. V and J calls plus clone size are reproduced from that table; the DNA served to infer D and trimming. This sample comprises 150,000 to 250,000 clones, around three quarters of them detected only once. Nearly 4.5% of the sample belongs to the ten largest clones.

Sequenced material: PBMCs. This sequence originates from a woman in her twenties or thirties in good health and CMV-seropositive. The receptor chain draws on TRBV19 and TRBJ2-7; TRBD2 might be the D gene, on 7 matching bases. This receptor carries the CDR3 CASSIGGGAGGYEQYF. The DNA sequence is TGTGCCAGTAGTATAGGGGGGGGCGCCGGGGGCTACGAGCAGTACTTC.